This TCR beta chain came from a study of blood T cell repertoires in COVID-19. Here immunoSEQ multiplex PCR was the method, and the copy in TCRdb shows in-frame clones only, minus some. The table includes some 150,000 clones, less than 90% detected once. The CDR3 spans 14 residues. V dropped 3 bases and J dropped 1 base, with 7 bases sitting between them. Recruits, aged about 18 to 95 years, lived in 24 US areas. The chain is built from TRBV23-1 and TRBJ1-5; the D gene is possibly TRBD1 (5 bases). TRBV23-1 is an ORF for which the function is uncertain. The TCR originated in a woman between 45 and 65 years old who had been exposed to COVID-19. The sample consisted of PBMCs or T cells enriched from blood (not recorded which). The CDR3 reads CASSHRVSNQPQHF. The CDR3 nucleotides read TGCGCCAGCAGTCACAGGGTGAGCAATCAGCCCCAGCATTTT.